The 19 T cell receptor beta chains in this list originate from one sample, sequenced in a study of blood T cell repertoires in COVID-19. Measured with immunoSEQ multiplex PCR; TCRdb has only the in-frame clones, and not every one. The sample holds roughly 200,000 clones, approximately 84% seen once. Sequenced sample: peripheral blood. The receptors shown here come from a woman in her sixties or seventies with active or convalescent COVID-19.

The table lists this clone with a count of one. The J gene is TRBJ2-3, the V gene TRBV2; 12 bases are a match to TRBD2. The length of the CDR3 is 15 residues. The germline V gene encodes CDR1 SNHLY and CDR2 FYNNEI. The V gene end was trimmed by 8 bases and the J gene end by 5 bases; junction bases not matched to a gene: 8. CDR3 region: CASFGLAGPQDTQYF. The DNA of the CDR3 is TGTGCCAGCTTCGGACTAGCGGGGCCCCAAGATACGCAGTATTTT.

The CDR3 sequence is CASSSPRGNPYEQYF. CDR3 DNA sequence: TGTGCCAGCAGTTCGCCCCGAGGCAACCCCTACGAGCAGTACTTC. This chain joins TRBV27 and TRBJ2-7; no clear D gene. Germline lookup yields CDR1 MNHEY and CDR2 SMNVEV (reference sequence). V was clipped by 4 bases and J by 2 bases, with 15 bases between them. This CDR3 has 15 residues.

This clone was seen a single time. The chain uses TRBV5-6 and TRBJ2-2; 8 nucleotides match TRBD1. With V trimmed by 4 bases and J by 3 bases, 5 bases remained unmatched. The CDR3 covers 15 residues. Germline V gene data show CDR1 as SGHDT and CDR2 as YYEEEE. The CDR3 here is CASSPQTGDTGELFF. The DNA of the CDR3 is TGTGCCAGCAGCCCCCAGACAGGGGACACCGGGGAGCTGTTTTTT.

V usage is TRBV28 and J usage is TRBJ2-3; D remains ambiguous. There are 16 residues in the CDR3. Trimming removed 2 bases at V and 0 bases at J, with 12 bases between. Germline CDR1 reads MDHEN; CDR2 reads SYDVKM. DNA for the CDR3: TGTGCCAGCAGTTTACGCTTATGGGCCAGCACAGATACGCAGTATTTT. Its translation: CASSLRLWASTDTQYF.

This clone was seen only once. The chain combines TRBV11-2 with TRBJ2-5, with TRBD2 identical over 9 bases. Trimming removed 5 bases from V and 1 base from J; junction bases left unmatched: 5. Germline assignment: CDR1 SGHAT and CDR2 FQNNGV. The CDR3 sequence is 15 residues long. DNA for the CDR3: TGTGCCAGCAGCCCCAGGCGGGAGGGCCAAGAGACCCAGTACTTC. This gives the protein CASSPRREGQETQYF.

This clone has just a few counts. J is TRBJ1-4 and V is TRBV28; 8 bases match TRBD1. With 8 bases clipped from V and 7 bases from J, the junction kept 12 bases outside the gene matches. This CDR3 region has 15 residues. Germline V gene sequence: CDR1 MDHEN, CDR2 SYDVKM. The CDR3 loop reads CASLSGGAGFEKLFF. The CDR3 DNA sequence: TGTGCCAGCCTTTCAGGGGGCGCGGGCTTTGAAAAACTGTTTTTT.

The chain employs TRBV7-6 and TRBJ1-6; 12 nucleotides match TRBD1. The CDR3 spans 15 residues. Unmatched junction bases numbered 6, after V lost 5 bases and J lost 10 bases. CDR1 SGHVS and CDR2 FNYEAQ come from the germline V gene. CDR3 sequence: CASSLGDRGQSPLHF. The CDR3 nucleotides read TGTGCCAGCAGCCTGGGGGACAGGGGGCAATCACCCCTCCACTTT.

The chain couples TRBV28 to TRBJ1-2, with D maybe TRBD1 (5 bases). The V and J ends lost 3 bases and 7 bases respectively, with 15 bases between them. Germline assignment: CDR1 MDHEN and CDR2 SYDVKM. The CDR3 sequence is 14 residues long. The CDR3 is CASSFGRGGSGYTF. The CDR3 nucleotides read TGTGCCAGCAGTTTTGGTAGGGGCGGCAGTGGCTACACCTTC.

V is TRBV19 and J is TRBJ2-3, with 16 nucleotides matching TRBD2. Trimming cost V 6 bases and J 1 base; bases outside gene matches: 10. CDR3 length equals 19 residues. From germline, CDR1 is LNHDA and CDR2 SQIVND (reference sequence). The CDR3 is CASSQLGLAGGAGTDTQYF. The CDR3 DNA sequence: TGTGCCAGTAGCCAACTGGGACTAGCGGGAGGGGCTGGCACAGATACGCAGTATTTT.

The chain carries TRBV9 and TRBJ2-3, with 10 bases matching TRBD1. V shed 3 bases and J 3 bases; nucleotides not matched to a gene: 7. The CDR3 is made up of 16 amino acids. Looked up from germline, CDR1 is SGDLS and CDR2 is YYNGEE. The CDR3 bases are TGTGCCAGCAGCGCCCGGAGGACAGGGGGAACAGATACGCAGTATTTT. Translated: CASSARRTGGTDTQYF. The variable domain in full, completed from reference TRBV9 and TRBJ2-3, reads DSGVTQTPKHLITATGQRVTLRCSPRSGDLSVYWYQQSLDQGLQFLIQYYNGEERAKGNILERFSAQQFPDLHSELNLSSLELGDSALYFCASSARRTGGTDTQYFGPGTRLTVL.

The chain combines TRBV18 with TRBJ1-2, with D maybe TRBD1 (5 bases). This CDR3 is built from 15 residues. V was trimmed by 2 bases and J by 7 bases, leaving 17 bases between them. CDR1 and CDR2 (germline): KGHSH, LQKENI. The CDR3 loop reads CASSPTSSGGTGYTF. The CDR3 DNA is TGTGCCAGCTCACCAACCTCATCCGGGGGAACTGGCTACACCTTC. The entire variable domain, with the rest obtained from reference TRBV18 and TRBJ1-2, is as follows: NAGVMQNPRHLVRRRGQEARLRCSPMKGHSHVYWYRQLPEEGLKFMVYLQKENIIDESGMPKERFSAEFPKEGPSILRIQQVVRGDSAAYFCASSPTSSGGTGYTFGSGTRLTVV.

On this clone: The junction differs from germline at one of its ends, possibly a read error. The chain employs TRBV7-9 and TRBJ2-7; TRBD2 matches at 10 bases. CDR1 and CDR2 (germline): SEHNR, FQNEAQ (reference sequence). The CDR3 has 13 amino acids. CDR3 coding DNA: TGTGCCAGCAGCCTAGCGGGAGCTAGCGAGCAGTACTTC. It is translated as CASSLAGASEQYF.

The CDR3 DNA reads TGTGCCAGTAAAGCTAGCACAGATACGCAGTATTTT. Translated: CASKASTDTQYF. The V call is TRBV28, the J call TRBJ2-3; D is unclear. The V end was cut by 9 bases, the J end by 0 bases, with 7 bases between. Germline assignment: CDR1 MDHEN and CDR2 SYDVKM. This CDR3 region has 12 residues.

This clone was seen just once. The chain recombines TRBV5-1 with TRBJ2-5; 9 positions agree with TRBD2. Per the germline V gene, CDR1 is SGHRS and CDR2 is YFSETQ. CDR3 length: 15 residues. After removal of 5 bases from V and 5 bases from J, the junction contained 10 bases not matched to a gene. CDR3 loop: CASSSAGGTGETQYF. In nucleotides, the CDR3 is TGCGCCAGCAGTTCGGCGGGAGGGACTGGTGAGACCCAGTACTTC.

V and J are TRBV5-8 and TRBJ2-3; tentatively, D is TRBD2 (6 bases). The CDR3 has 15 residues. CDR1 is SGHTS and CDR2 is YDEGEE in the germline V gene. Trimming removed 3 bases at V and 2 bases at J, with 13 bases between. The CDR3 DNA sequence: TGTGCCAGCAGCTCCCCCGGGACTCACACAGATACGCAGTATTTT. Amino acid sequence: CASSSPGTHTDTQYF.

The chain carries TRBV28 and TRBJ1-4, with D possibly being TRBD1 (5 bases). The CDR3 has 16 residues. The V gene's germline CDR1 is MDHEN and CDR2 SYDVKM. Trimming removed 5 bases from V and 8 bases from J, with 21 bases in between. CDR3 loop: CASSGEFGGVGEKLFF. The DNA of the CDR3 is TGTGCCAGCAGTGGGGAGTTCGGGGGGGTTGGAGAAAAACTGTTTTTT.

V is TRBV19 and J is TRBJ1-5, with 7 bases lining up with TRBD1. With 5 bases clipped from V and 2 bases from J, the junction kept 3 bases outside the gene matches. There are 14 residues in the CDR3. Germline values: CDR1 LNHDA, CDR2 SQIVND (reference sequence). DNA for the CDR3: TGTGCCAGTAGTCTTGACAGGGGCAATCAGCCCCAGCATTTT. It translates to CASSLDRGNQPQHF.

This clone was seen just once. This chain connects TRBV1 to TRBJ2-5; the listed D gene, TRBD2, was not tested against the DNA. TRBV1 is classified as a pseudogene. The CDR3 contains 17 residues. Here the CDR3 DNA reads TGCACCAGCAGCTTAGGCCCCGATAGCGGGAACGGAGAGACCCAGTACTTC. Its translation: CTSSLGPDSGNGETQYF.

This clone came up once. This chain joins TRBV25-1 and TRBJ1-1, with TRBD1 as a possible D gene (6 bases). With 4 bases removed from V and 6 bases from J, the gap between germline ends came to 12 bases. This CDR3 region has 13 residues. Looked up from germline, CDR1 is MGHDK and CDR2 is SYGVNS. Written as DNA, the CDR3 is TGTGCCAGCAGTGGGGGCAGGGGCGCTGAAGCTTTCTTT. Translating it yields CASSGGRGAEAFF.